This TCR beta chain was recovered during a study of blood T cell repertoires in COVID-19 (dated by TCRdb to 2019 to 2021). Background for the entire study: The collaborator samples originated in the United States, Italy and Spain and spanned the acute and convalescent phases of COVID-19. Deeply sampled blood TCRbeta repertoires from subjects exposed to, actively infected with, or recovered from COVID-19 were included in the dataset. The repertoires were released in a freely available public database meant as a resource for research on the immune response to SARS-CoV-2. Nearly every sample came with metadata listing a de-identified subject ID, COVID-19 status, age in years and sex. The material from the prospective study consisted of cDNA or gDNA derived from T cells, B-cell-depleted T cells, or PBMCs. Samples came from the ongoing ImmuneRACE study (first 160 participants) plus 1,254 subjects from 6 global collaborators. Where HLA class I and class II types were available, the types were taken from metadata supplied by the sample provider, not from assay-based typing. What the work shows at the level of the full study, not this receptor alone: Clinical and demographic metadata were provided uncurated, with the amount varying by source and participant.

Remarks on this clone: Its binding antigen is unknown. Per-nucleotide qualities are absent, and no much larger clonotype sits a single base away.

The immunoSEQ Assay, a bias-controlled multiplex PCR, was used to amplify TCRbeta CDR3 regions from genomic DNA. The paper's data handling went like this. The number of nucleated cells in each sample was estimated by amplification of reference gene primers within the assay. To quantify the absolute abundance of each unique TCRbeta CDR3 rearrangement, sequence reads were collapsed and filtered. For each sample, productive Simpson clonality was calculated as the square root of Simpson's diversity index over productive rearrangements. TCRdb obtained this table from immuneACCESS and retained in-frame rearrangements with V and J assigned. These tables miss some clones; where compared with another copy, unresolved V genes account for less than half of the shortfall, and the remainder is unexplained. V, J and clone size are those of that table, while D and trimming were read from the DNA. The sample yields about 85,000 clones; around 93% were counted once. The ten largest account for about 2.5% of the sample.

According to the germline V gene, CDR1 reads MNHEY and CDR2 reads SVGAGI. The CDR3 goes from the cysteine to the phenylalanine over 14 residues. Just the 42-base CDR3 DNA is kept, in frame starting at base 1. The trim is 5 bases for V and 0 bases for J, with a gap of 10 bases between the germline ends. Collaborating institutions collected whole blood in K2EDTA tubes following their own protocols. Collaborator samples were shipped for TCRbeta analysis as frozen whole blood, isolated PBMCs, or DNA extracted from either sample type. The TCR was taken from a human donor with active COVID-19. The donor label of this sample is uncertain. Sample: peripheral blood. Here the chain combines TRBV6-5 and TRBJ1-2; the D gene is perhaps TRBD1, from 5 matching bases. The DNA sequence is given as TGTGCCAGCAGTATCGACAGAGCTAACTATGGCTACACCTTC. It encodes CASSIDRANYGYTF.